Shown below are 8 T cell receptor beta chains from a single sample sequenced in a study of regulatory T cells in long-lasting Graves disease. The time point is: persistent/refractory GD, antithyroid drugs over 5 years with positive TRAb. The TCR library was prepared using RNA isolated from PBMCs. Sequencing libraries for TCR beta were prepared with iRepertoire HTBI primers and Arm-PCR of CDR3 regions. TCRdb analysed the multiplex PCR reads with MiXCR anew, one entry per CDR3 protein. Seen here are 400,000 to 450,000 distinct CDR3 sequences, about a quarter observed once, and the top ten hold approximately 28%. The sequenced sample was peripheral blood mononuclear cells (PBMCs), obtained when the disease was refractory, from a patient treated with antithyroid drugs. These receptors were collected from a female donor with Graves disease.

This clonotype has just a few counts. DNA of the CDR3: TGCAGTGCTCCCAAGGCCGGACGCGACTACGAGCAGTACTTC. Translation: CSAPKAGRDYEQYF. This rearrangement joins TRBV20-1 to TRBJ2-7; D is unresolved. The germline V gene encodes CDR1 DFQATT and CDR2 SNEGSKA (reference sequence). This CDR3 contains 14 residues. V was pared by 5 bases and J by 3 bases, with 17 bases between.

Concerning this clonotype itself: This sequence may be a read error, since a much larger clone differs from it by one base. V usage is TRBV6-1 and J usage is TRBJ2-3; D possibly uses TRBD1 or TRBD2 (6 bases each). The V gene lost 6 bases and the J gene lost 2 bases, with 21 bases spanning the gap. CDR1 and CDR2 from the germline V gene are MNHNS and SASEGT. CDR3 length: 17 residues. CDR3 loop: CASRAMGGKANTDTQYF. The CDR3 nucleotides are TGTGCCAGCAGGGCTATGGGGGGCAAAGCAAACACAGATACGCAGTATTTT.

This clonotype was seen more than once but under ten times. CDR3 sequence (DNA): TGCGCCAGCAGCTCCTCTCCGGACAGGGGCCGCACTGAAGCTTTCTTT. Its protein is CASSSSPDRGRTEAFF. The chain joins TRBV5-1 to TRBJ1-1; 9 bases are shared with TRBD1. From germline, CDR1 is SGHRS and CDR2 YFSETQ. V lost 3 bases to trimming and J lost 4 bases; unmatched junction nucleotides: 10. This CDR3 is built from 16 residues.

CDR3 sequence (DNA): TGCAGTGCTAGAGGTTTCGGACTAGCGGGTAGAAATGAGCAGTTCTTC. Translated: CSARGFGLAGRNEQFF. The chain joins TRBV20-1 to TRBJ2-1; 11 bases are shared with TRBD2. The CDR3 length is 16 residues. The germline V gene has CDR1 DFQATT and CDR2 SNEGSKA (reference sequence). Germline trimming cut 1 base from V and 7 bases from J; bases unmatched to any gene: 9.

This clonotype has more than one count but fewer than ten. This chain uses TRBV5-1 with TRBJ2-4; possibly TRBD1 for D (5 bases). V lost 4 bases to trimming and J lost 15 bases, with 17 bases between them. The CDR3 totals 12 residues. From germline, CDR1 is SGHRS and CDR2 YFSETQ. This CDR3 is CASSADGREPYF. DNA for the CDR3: TGCGCCAGCAGCGCCGACGGCAGGGAACCGTACTTC.

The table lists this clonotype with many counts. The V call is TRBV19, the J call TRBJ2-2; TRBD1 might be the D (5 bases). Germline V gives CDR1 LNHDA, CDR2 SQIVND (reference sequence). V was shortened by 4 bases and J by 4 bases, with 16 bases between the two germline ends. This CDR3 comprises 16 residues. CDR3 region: CASSKVRVDSTGELFF. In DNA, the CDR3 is TGTGCCAGTAGTAAGGTCAGGGTTGACAGCACCGGGGAGCTGTTTTTT.

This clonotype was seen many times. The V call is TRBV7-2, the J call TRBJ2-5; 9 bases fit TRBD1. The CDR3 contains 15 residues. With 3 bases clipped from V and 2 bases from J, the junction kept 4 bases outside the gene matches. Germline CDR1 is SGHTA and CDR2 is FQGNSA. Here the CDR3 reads CASSFDRGWQETQYF. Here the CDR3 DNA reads TGTGCCAGCAGCTTCGACAGGGGGTGGCAAGAGACCCAGTACTTC.

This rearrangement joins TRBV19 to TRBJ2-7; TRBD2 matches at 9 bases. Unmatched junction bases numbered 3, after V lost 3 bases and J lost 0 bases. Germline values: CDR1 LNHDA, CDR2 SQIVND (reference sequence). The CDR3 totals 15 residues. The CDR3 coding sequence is TGTGCCAGTAGTATCATAGCGGGGGCCTCCTACGAGCAGTACTTC. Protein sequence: CASSIIAGASYEQYF. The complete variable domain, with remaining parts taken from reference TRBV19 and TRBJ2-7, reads DGGITQSPKYLFRKEGQNVTLSCEQNLNHDAMYWYRQDPGQGLRLIYYSQIVNDFQKGDIAEGYSVSREKKESFPLTVTSAQKNPTAFYLCASSIIAGASYEQYFGPGTRLTVT.